This is a list of T cell receptor beta chains from one sample in a study of T cell changes during pregnancy in multiple sclerosis. Profiling relied on immunoSEQ multiplex PCR, and the TCRdb table lists in-frame clones only, not all of them. The sample comprises around 56,000 clones, about 95% of which are singletons, and around 2.5% rests with the top ten. Sequences were derived from CD8+ T cells from peripheral blood mononuclear cells, sampled after pregnancy. The receptors were sampled from a female donor with multiple sclerosis, enrolled in a pregnancy study. CDR3s leave out the opening cysteine and the closing phenylalanine or tryptophan.

v_gene	j_gene	CDR3aa
TRBV4-1	TRBJ1-1	ASSQNTEAF
TRBV4-1	TRBJ1-2	ASSQHQGLNYGYT
TRBV6-5	TRBJ2-7	ASSQDSSYEQY
TRBV7-3	TRBJ1-3	ASSLIRGGGNTIY
TRBV7-9	TRBJ1-1	ASSSRTGEGFGTEAF
TRBV30	TRBJ2-2	AWNWAGAGTGELF
TRBV5-6	TRBJ2-1	ASSSGLAGVNEQF
TRBV7-2	TRBJ2-5	ASSWNRGIEETQY
TRBV7-3	TRBJ2-7	ASSSTGGAGQY
TRBV27	TRBJ2-1	ASSLSGPGGDEQF
TRBV2	TRBJ2-4	ASSGGDKNIQY
TRBV5-1	TRBJ2-7	ASSLATAYEQY
TRBV6-5	TRBJ2-1	ASTLTSGIYNEQF
TRBV5-6	TRBJ1-1	ASSEREDTEAF
TRBV7-6	TRBJ2-3	ASSLLAGVGDTQY
TRBV19	TRBJ2-1	ASSPGGPGNEQF
TRBV7-6	TRBJ1-5	ASSLGQGADQPQH
TRBV19	TRBJ2-1	ASSIEVRQGPYNEQF
TRBV7-9	TRBJ1-1	ASSHPGNTEAF
TRBV7-9	TRBJ2-1	ASSPSGRRSYNEQF
TRBV6-1	TRBJ2-2	ASSEGTGGAGELF
TRBV29-1	TRBJ2-1	RASGLSSYNEQF
TRBV4-3	TRBJ2-7	ASSQDQDFYEQY
TRBV5-1	TRBJ1-1	ASSLRSQNTEAF
TRBV9	TRBJ2-7	ASSVGLAEGSASWAEQY
TRBV28	TRBJ2-7	ASTRDKYPSYEQY
TRBV7-9	TRBJ1-3	ASSSSGTGIGNTIY
TRBV5-6	TRBJ2-7	ASSFGKTYEQY
TRBV7-9	TRBJ2-5	ASSPWTGEETQY
TRBV19	TRBJ2-7	ASSIQGGGYEQY
TRBV5-6	TRBJ2-1	ASSLAGLAGKGEQF
TRBV6-6	TRBJ2-3	ASSGGVPDTQY
TRBV11-2	TRBJ2-7	ASSLASGATYEQY
TRBV5-1	TRBJ2-5	ASSLDAGRQETQY
TRBV19	TRBJ1-1	ASSPPYEGNTEAF